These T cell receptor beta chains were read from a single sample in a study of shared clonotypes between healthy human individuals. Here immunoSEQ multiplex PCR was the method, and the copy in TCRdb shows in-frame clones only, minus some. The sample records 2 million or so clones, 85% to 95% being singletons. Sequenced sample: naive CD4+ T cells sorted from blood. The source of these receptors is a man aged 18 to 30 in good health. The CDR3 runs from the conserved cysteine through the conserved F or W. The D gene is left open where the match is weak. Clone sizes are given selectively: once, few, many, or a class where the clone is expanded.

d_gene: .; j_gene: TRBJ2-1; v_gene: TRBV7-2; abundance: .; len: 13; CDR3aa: CASSLGTNNEQFF; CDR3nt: TGTGCCAGCAGCTTGGGGACCAACAATGAGCAGTTCTTC
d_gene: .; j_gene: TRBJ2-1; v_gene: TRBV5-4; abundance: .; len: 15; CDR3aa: CASSLAAPLGNEQFF; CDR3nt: TGTGCCAGCAGCTTGGCGGCCCCATTAGGGAATGAGCAGTTCTTC
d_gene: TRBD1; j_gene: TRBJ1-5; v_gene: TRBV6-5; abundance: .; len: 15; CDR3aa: CASSKTGQGYQPQHF; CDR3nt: TGTGCCAGCAGTAAAACGGGACAGGGATATCAGCCCCAGCATTTT
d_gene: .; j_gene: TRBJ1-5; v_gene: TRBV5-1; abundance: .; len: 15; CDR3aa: CASSLGSSGNQPQHF; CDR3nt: TGCGCCAGCAGCTTGGGGTCATCAGGGAATCAGCCCCAGCATTTT
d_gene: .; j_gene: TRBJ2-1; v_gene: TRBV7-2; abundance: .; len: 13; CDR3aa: CASSLVILGEQFF; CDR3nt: TGTGCCAGCAGCTTAGTGATATTGGGTGAGCAGTTCTTC
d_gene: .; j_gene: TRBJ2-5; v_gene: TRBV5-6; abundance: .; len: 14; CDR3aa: CASSSGQKEETQYF; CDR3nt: TGTGCCAGCAGCTCGGGACAAAAAGAAGAGACCCAGTACTTC
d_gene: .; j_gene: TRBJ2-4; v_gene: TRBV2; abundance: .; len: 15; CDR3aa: CASTEGGLAKNIQYF; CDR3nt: TGTGCCAGCACCGAGGGCGGATTAGCCAAAAACATTCAGTACTTC
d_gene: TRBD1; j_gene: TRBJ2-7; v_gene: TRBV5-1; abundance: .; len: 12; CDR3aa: CASTTDRGEQYF; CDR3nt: TGCGCCAGCACCACTGACAGGGGAGAGCAGTACTTC
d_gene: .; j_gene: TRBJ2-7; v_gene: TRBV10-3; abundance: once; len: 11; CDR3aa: CAIPPTYEQYF; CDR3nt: TGTGCCATCCCCCCCACCTACGAGCAGTACTTC
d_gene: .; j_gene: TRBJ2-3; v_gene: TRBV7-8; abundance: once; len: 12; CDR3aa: CASTPSTDTQYF; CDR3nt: TGTGCCAGCACCCCCAGCACAGATACGCAGTATTTT
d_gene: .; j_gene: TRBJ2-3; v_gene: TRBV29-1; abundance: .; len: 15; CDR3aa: CSVVGQSRSTDTQYF; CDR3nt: TGCAGCGTGGTTGGACAGTCCAGAAGCACAGATACGCAGTATTTT
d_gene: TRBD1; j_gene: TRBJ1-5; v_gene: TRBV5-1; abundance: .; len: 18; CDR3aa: CASGLRDRDNYSNQPQHF; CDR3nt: TGCGCCAGCGGACTCCGGGACAGGGATAATTATAGCAATCAGCCCCAGCATTTT
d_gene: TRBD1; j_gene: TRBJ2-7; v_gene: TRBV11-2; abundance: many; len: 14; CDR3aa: CASSQGQGNYEQYF; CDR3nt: TGTGCCAGCAGCCAAGGACAGGGCAACTACGAGCAGTACTTC
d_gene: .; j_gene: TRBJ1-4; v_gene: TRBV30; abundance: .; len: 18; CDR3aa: CAWSVLRSIPSGNEKLFF; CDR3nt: TGTGCCTGGAGTGTATTAAGATCTATTCCCAGCGGGAATGAAAAACTGTTTTTT
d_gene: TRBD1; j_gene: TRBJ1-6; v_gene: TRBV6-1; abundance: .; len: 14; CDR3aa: CASSEDRGLGFVHF; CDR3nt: TGTGCCAGCAGTGAGGACAGGGGGCTCGGTTTCGTCCACTTT
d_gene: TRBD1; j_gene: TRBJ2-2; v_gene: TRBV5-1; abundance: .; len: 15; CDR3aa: CASSRTGGNTGELFF; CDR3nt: TGCGCCAGCAGCAGGACAGGGGGCAACACCGGGGAGCTGTTTTTT
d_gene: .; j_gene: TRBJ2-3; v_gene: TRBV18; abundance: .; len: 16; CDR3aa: CASSPRTTTSTDTQYF; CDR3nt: TGTGCCAGCTCACCAAGAACTACCACTAGCACAGATACGCAGTATTTT
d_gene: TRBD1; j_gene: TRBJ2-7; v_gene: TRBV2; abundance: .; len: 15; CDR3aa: CASSAPTGLNYEQYF; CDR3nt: TGTGCCAGCAGTGCGCCGACAGGGTTGAACTACGAGCAGTACTTC
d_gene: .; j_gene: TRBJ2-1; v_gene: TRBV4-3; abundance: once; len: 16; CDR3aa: CASSQTRVHPYNEQFF; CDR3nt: TGCGCCAGCAGCCAAACGAGAGTGCATCCCTACAATGAGCAGTTCTTC
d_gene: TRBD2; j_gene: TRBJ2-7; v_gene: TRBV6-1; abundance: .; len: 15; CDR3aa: CASRGTSGGSYEQYF; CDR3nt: TGTGCCAGCAGAGGAACTAGCGGGGGCTCCTACGAGCAGTACTTC
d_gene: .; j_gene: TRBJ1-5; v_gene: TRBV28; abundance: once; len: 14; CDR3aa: CASRGDLGNQPQHF; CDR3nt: TGTGCCAGCAGAGGGGACTTGGGCAATCAGCCCCAGCATTTT
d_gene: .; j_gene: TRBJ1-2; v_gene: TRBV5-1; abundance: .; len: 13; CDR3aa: CASSQGRIYGYTF; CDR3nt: TGCGCCAGCAGCCAGGGACGGATCTATGGCTACACCTTC
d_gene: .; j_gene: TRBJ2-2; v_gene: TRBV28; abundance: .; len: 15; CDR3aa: CASRRTGLDTGELFF; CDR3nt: TGTGCCAGCAGGAGAACAGGGTTGGACACCGGGGAGCTGTTTTTT
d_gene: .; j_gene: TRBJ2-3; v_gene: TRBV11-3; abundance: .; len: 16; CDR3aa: CASSFELAGVRDTQYF; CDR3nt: TGTGCCAGCAGCTTCGAACTAGCAGGAGTGAGAGATACGCAGTATTTT
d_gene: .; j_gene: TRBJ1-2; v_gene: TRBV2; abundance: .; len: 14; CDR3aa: CASTQQGVNYGYTF; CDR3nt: TGTGCCAGCACTCAACAAGGGGTAAACTATGGCTACACCTTC
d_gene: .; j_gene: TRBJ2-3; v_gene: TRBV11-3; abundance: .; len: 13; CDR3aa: CASSLGQTDTQYF; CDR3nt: TGTGCCAGCAGCTTAGGTCAGACAGATACGCAGTATTTT
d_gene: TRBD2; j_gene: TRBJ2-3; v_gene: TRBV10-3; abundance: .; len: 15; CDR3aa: CAISDLAGGRDTQYF; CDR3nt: TGTGCCATCAGTGATCTAGCGGGGGGGCGTGATACGCAGTATTTT